The sequence of this T cell receptor (beta chain) was determined in a study of STAT5B mutations in CD4+ large granular lymphocyte leukemia. This clone is a singleton in its sample. Antigen: not known. This table comes from immunoSEQ multiplex PCR, and its TCRdb copy is limited to in-frame clones, with some not included. This table holds 20,000 to 25,000 clones, 65% to 80% found once. The germline V gene encodes CDR1 MNHEY and CDR2 SVGAGI. The CDR3 runs to 14 residues. V gave up 8 bases and J gave up 8 bases, with 18 bases separating them. Study conclusions and caveats: 8/27 top patient clones versus 2/35 control clones were TRBV06-family.

Sequencing was performed on CD4+ T cells from blood buffy coats. This sequence was found in a human donor in good health. The chain combines TRBV6-5 with TRBJ1-4; D unresolved. This CDR3 reads CASGIAGDGEKLFF. The CDR3 nucleotides are TGTGCCAGCGGTATTGCGGGCGATGGGGAAAAACTGTTTTTT.